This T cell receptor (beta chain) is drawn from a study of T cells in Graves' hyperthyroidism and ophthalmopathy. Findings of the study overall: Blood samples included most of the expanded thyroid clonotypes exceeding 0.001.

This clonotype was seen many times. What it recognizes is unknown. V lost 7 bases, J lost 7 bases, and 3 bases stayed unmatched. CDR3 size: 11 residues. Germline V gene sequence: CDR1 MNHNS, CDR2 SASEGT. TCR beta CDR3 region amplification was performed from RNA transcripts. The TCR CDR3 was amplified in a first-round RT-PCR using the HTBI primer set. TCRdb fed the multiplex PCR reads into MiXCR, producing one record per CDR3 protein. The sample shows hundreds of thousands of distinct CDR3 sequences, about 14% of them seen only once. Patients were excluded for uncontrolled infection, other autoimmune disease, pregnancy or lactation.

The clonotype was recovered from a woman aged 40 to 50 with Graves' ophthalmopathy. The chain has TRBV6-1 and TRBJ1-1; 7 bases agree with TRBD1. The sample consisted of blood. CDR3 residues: CASNRGLEAFF. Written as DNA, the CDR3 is TGTGCCAGCAACAGGGGCCTTGAAGCTTTCTTT.